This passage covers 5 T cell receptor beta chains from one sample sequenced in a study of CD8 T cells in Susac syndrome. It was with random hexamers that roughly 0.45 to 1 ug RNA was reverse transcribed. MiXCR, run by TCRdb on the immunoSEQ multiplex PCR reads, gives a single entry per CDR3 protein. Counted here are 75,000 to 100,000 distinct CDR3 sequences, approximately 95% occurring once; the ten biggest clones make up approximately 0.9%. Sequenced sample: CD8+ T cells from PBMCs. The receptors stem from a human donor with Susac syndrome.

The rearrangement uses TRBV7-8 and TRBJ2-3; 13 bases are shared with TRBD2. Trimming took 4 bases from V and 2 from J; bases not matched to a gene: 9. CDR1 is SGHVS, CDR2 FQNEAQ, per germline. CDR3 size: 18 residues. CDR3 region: CASSSLPGLAGPTDTQYF. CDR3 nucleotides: TGTGCCAGCAGCTCCTTGCCGGGACTAGCGGGGCCCACAGATACGCAGTATTTT.

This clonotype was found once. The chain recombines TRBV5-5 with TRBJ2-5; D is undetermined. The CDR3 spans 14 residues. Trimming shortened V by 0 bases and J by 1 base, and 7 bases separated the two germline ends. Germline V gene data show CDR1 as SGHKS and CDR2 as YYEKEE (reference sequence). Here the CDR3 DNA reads TGTGCCAGCAGCTTGGTGGCACCCCAAGAGACCCAGTACTTC. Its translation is CASSLVAPQETQYF.

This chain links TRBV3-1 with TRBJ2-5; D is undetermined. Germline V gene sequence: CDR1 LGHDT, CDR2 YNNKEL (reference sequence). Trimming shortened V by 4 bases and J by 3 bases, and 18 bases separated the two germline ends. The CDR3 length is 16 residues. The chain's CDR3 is CASSPTVLALEETQYF. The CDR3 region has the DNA TGTGCCAGCAGCCCTACCGTATTAGCTTTAGAAGAGACCCAGTACTTC.

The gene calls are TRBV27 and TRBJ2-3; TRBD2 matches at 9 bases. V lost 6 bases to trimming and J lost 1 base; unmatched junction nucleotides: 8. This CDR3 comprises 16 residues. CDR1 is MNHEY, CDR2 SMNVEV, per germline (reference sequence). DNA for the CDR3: TGTGCCAGCAGCCCCGCTAGCGGGGAGCGCACAGATACGCAGTATTTT. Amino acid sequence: CASSPASGERTDTQYF.

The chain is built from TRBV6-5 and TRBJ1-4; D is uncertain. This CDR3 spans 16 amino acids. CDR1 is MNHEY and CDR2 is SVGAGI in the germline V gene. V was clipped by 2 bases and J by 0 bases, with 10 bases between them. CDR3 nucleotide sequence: TGTGCCAGCAGTTACAACCTTTATACAACTAATGAAAAACTGTTTTTT. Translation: CASSYNLYTTNEKLFF.